The 4 T cell receptor beta chains listed next were all sequenced from one sample in a study of radiation and T cells in renal cell carcinoma. The time point here: baseline pretreatment blood. Treatment reported: 15 Gy SBRT to primary tumor, nephrectomy 4 weeks later. This table comes from immunoSEQ multiplex PCR, and its TCRdb copy is limited to in-frame clones, with some not included. Altogether 55,000 to 65,000 clones are present, approximately 80% being singletons, with the ten largest covering about 7.1%. The material sequenced was blood, taken from a patient whose treatment included radiotherapy and nephrectomy. These receptors all stem from a man between 60 and 75 years old with renal cell carcinoma.

This chain connects TRBV5-1 to TRBJ2-7; 10 bases agree with TRBD1. Per germline, CDR1 SGHRS and CDR2 YFSETQ. V shed 2 bases and J 3 bases; nucleotides not matched to a gene: 2. The CDR3 length is 14 residues. The CDR3 protein is CASSLGQGGYEQYV. For the CDR3, the DNA is TGCGCCAGCAGCTTAGGACAGGGGGGCTACGAGCAGTACGTC.

There are a few counts of this clone. This chain joins TRBV30 and TRBJ1-1, with D unclear. V was shortened by 5 bases and J by 1 base, with 11 bases between the two germline ends. Looked up from germline, CDR1 is GTSNPN and CDR2 is SVGIG (reference sequence). CDR3 length: 13 residues. The CDR3 protein is CAWWPDRNTEAFF. CDR3 bases: TGTGCCTGGTGGCCAGATCGGAACACTGAAGCTTTCTTT.

The chain employs TRBV6-4 and TRBJ1-3; no reliable D call. CDR1 and CDR2 (germline): MRHNA, SNTAGT. Trimming removed 0 bases at V and 0 bases at J, with 9 bases between. The CDR3 has 16 amino acids. The CDR3 nucleotides read TGTGCCAGCAGTGACTCACATTTACTCTCTGGAAACACCATATATTTT. Protein sequence: CASSDSHLLSGNTIYF.

The rearrangement joins TRBV18 to TRBJ2-7, with 8 bases that match TRBD1. The germline V gene encodes CDR1 KGHSH and CDR2 LQKENI. Trimming cost V 4 bases and J 7 bases; bases outside gene matches: 6. CDR3 size: 13 residues. CDR3 amino acids: CASSQQGASEQYV. CDR3 coding DNA: TGTGCCAGCTCACAGCAGGGGGCGAGTGAGCAGTACGTC.